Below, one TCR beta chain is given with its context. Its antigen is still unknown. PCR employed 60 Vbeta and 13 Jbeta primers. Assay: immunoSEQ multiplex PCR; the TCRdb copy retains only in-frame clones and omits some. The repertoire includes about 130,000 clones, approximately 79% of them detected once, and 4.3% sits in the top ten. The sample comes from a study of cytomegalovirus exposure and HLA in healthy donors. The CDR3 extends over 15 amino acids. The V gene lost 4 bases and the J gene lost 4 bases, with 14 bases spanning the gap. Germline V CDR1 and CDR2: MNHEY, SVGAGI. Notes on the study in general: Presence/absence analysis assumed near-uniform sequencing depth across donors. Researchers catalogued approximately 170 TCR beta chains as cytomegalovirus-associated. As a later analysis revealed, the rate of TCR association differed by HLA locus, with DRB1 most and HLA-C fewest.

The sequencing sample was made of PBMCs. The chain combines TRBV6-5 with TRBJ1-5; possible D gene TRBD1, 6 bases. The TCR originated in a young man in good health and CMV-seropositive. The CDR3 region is CASSSPGEGNQPQHF. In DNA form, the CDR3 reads TGTGCCAGCAGTTCGCCAGGGGAGGGGAATCAGCCCCAGCATTTT.